Listed below are T cell receptor beta chains from one sample, sequenced in a study of blood T cell repertoires in COVID-19. Generated by immunoSEQ multiplex PCR, the TCRdb table keeps only in-frame clones and is missing some. The top ten hold roughly 18% of the sample, which has approximately 110,000 clones, less than 85% seen once. Material: peripheral blood. The receptors stem from a woman aged 60-75 years with acute or convalescent COVID-19. CDR3s include the opening cysteine and the closing phenylalanine or tryptophan.

v_call,cdr3_length,j_call,cdr3_aa
TRBV29-1,11,TRBJ1-2,CSVGTGNGYTF
TRBV19,11,TRBJ2-1,CASSSTGPPFF
TRBV6-2/TRBV6-3,17,TRBJ2-1,CASSTGTSGRRYNEQFF
TRBV27,16,TRBJ1-1,CASRPGSGVWSTEAFF
TRBV11-2,14,TRBJ2-7,CASRPLSSPSEQYF
TRBV6-2/TRBV6-3,17,TRBJ1-3,CASSYSMGLSSGNTIYF
TRBV30,13,TRBJ2-5,CAWNGQGGETQYF
TRBV28,13,TRBJ1-5,CASTPGLNQPQHF
TRBV24-1,15,TRBJ2-1,CATSDFNGEYNEQFF
TRBV11-2,14,TRBJ2-2,CASSWGLNTGELFF
TRBV18,13,TRBJ1-1,CASSPGLNTEAFF
TRBV5-6,15,TRBJ2-7,CASSLAGVISYEQYF
TRBV4-1,15,TRBJ1-2,CASSLGTELNYGYTF
TRBV7-8,12,TRBJ1-3,CASTNRQETIYF
TRBV3-1/TRBV3-2,12,TRBJ1-6,CASSPPGKSLHF
TRBV19,14,TRBJ2-2,CASSMAGVTGELFF
TRBV2,14,TRBJ2-2,CASGLTGGTGELFF
TRBV5-1,14,TRBJ2-7,CASSFQRESYEQYF
TRBV6-5,12,TRBJ2-3,CASSTGTRPQYF
TRBV5-6,14,TRBJ2-1,CASSSTSGYNEQFF
TRBV6-2/TRBV6-3,15,TRBJ2-3,CASSRRRWGTDTQYF
TRBV19,15,TRBJ1-4,CASRPVGATNEKLFF
TRBV6-5,12,TRBJ1-2,CASSLASYGYTF
TRBV28,14,TRBJ1-5,CASIQGGYNQPQHF
TRBV7-8,14,TRBJ1-1,CASNSGQMNTEAFF
TRBV10-2,13,TRBJ1-5,CASSESPYQPQHF
TRBV24-1,13,TRBJ1-1,CATSDYEGTEAFF
TRBV5-6,13,TRBJ1-5,CASSLGGRGAQHF
TRBV6-5,15,TRBJ2-3,CASSYSSGRSDTQYF
TRBV3-1/TRBV3-2,12,TRBJ2-5,CAIWDLQETQYF
TRBV18,14,TRBJ2-7,CASSPVTGGYEQYF
TRBV7-8,13,TRBJ2-7,CASSLDRGNEQYF
TRBV24-1,14,TRBJ1-2,CATSDEGLHYGYTF
TRBV15,14,TRBJ2-1,CATSSDGLYNEQFF
TRBV30,13,TRBJ2-1,CACLLGSYNEQFF
TRBV28,12,TRBJ2-3,CACCAGTDTQYF
TRBV6-5,14,TRBJ2-1,CARNPDRAYNEQFF
TRBV7-3,17,TRBJ2-2,CASSSPGADRYTGELFF
TRBV9,13,TRBJ1-1,CASSVGEGAEAFF
TRBV7-9,16,TRBJ1-4,CASSPGQKTTNEKLFF
TRBV5-4,14,TRBJ2-3,CASRWRGGTDTQYF
TRBV9,17,TRBJ1-3,CASSLLEGPISGNTIYF
TRBV28,12,TRBJ1-3,CASSPRLNTIYF
TRBV6-6,14,TRBJ1-2,CASSYSGQNYGYTF
TRBV5-4,11,TRBJ2-5,CASSPGGAQYF
TRBV5-1,14,TRBJ2-2,CASSNRVTTGELFF
TRBV7-4,18,TRBJ2-5,CASSIPIGTHVGQETQYF
TRBV6-5,12,TRBJ2-6,CAISRDRDVLTF
TRBV18,14,TRBJ2-3,CASISGSSTDTQYF
TRBV9,14,TRBJ2-3,CASSVDLLTDTQYF
TRBV5-4,14,TRBJ2-2,CASSPDPGAGELFF
TRBV18,15,TRBJ1-5,CASSRSRERDQPQHF
TRBV7-2,14,TRBJ1-4,CASSFQGSNEKLFF
TRBV19,13,TRBJ1-4,CASSSGQSLKLFF
TRBV11-2,15,TRBJ2-7,CASSLVQGRCGEQYF
TRBV10-3,14,TRBJ2-3,CAIGGTGKGDTQYF
TRBV11-2,16,TRBJ2-5,CASSFFSGTGGETQYF
TRBV6-1,16,TRBJ2-1,CASSADSGSSYNEQFF
TRBV27,18,TRBJ1-6,CASSLRPTGSSYNSPLHF
TRBV5-1,11,TRBJ2-1,CASSLDNEQFF